These T cell receptor beta chains were read from a single sample in a study of metastatic and nonmetastatic thyroid tumors. TCRdb re-called the PCR reads with MiXCR. Altogether about 22,000 clones are present, about 17% being singletons, with the ten largest covering 2.7%. The sequenced material came from adjacent normal tissue. All receptors derive from a male donor with papillary thyroid cancer or a benign thyroid nodule (not recorded which). Some clones in this sample may be carry-over from other donors' samples. Both conserved end residues are part of each CDR3. The D gene is left open where the match is weak. Rows may omit the clone size; those that give it use once, few, many or a size class.

j_gene	d_gene	v_gene	abundance	CDR3nt	CDR3aa
TRBJ1-4	.	TRBV6-5	few	TGTGCCAGCAGTTACGCAGCGGGAAGGACAGCCCCAACTAATGAAAAACTGTTTTTT	CASSYAAGRTAPTNEKLFF
TRBJ2-2	TRBD1	TRBV6-5	few	TGTGCCAGCAGTTCTACAGGGGACGTGGAGCTGTTTTTT	CASSSTGDVELFF
TRBJ2-1	TRBD2	TRBV9	many	TGTGCCAGCTCCAAAGCGGGAGTGGGAGAGCAGTTCTTC	CASSKAGVGEQFF
TRBJ2-2	.	TRBV12-3/TRBV12-4	medium-sized	TGTGCCAGCAGACCCAGCAGCGGGGAGCTGTTTTTT	CASRPSSGELFF
TRBJ1-5	.	TRBV27	.	TGTGCCAGCAGTTCCCAGGGCGGGTCTAGGTCTCAGCCCCAGCATTTT	CASSSQGGSRSQPQHF
TRBJ2-1	TRBD1	TRBV20-1	many	TGCAGTGCTAGCCCCGGGACAGACTACAATGAGCAGTTCTTC	CSASPGTDYNEQFF
TRBJ2-1	TRBD2	TRBV24-1	few	TGTGTCACCAGTGATAGTAGCGGGAGAGAGTGCAATGAGCAGTTCTTC	CVTSDSSGRECNEQFF
TRBJ1-1	TRBD1	TRBV27	.	TGTGCCAGCATCCGGGACAGGCGGACTGAAGCTTTCTTT	CASIRDRRTEAFF
TRBJ2-7	TRBD2	TRBV7-9	many	TGTGCCAGCAGCCCCGCGGGGGGGCAGGGCGAGCAGTACTTC	CASSPAGGQGEQYF
TRBJ2-7	.	TRBV27	medium-sized	TGTGCCACCTCGGACACGCCTGCCTACGAGCAGTACTTC	CATSDTPAYEQYF
TRBJ2-2	.	TRBV9	.	TGTGCCAGCAGCGCGCTCGATCCCTCCACCGGGGAGCTGTTTTTT	CASSALDPSTGELFF
TRBJ2-2	.	TRBV11-3	.	TGTGCCAGCAGCTTAAGGGGTATTTCCGGGGAGCTGTTTTTT	CASSLRGISGELFF
TRBJ2-3	.	TRBV7-3	.	TGTGCCAGCAGCGACGCGAGAGGGGGGGAGACAGATACGCAGTATTTT	CASSDARGGETDTQYF
TRBJ2-3	TRBD2	TRBV6-1	.	TGTGCCAGCAGTGACCGACGGGGGGGGTCGGACGCAGATACGCAGTATTTT	CASSDRRGGSDADTQYF
TRBJ2-1	TRBD1	TRBV24-1	medium-sized	TGTGCCACCAGTGATGTTCCGGGACAGGGCGATTTCGATGAGCAGTTCTTC	CATSDVPGQGDFDEQFF
TRBJ2-5	TRBD1	TRBV27	many	TGTGCCAGCAGGCCGGACAGGGGGCAAGAGACCCAGTACTTC	CASRPDRGQETQYF
TRBJ1-1	.	TRBV5-1	many	TGCGCCAGCAGCTTGGCGGTGAACACTGAAGCTTTCTTT	CASSLAVNTEAFF
TRBJ1-4	.	TRBV5-4	many	TGTGCCAGCAGACCAGGGGTTGGGCCGAATGAAAAACTGTTTTTT	CASRPGVGPNEKLFF
TRBJ2-1	TRBD2	TRBV6-1	few	TGTGCCATCAGTGATATTAGCGGGGGGTACAATGAGCAGTTCTTC	CAISDISGGYNEQFF
TRBJ1-1	.	TRBV2	medium-sized	TGTGCCAGCAGTGGGGTACCGGACACTGAAGCTTTCTTT	CASSGVPDTEAFF
TRBJ1-6	.	TRBV6-1	few	TGTGCCAGCAGTGAGCGTATCACGGGATCACCCCTCCACTTT	CASSERITGSPLHF
TRBJ1-1	.	TRBV9	many	TGTGCCAGCACCGCGATGGGTGGGTGGAACACTGAAGCTTTCTTT	CASTAMGGWNTEAFF
TRBJ2-2	.	TRBV6-1	.	TGTGCCAGCAGTGAGTTATGGGGAAATGCTAACACCGGGGAGCTGTTTTTT	CASSELWGNANTGELFF
TRBJ1-6	.	TRBV7-9	many	TGTGCCAGCAGCTTAGCCATCGGGGTCGGGTCACCCCTCCACTTT	CASSLAIGVGSPLHF
TRBJ2-3	.	TRBV9	.	TGTGCCAGCAGCACCGGTGGGGGCCTAAGCACAGATACGCAGTATTTT	CASSTGGGLSTDTQYF
TRBJ1-4	.	TRBV6-5	many	TGTGCCAGCAGTTACATCGGCAGTAATGAAAAACTGTTTTTT	CASSYIGSNEKLFF
TRBJ2-7	.	TRBV6-2/TRBV6-3	medium-sized	TGTGCTAGCAGTTGGAAGAGGGGTACAACTACCTACGAGCAGTACTTC	CASSWKRGTTTYEQYF
TRBJ1-2	TRBD1	TRBV27	few	TGTGCCAGCAGTCCTGCCGGGACAGCTAACTATGGCTACACCTTC	CASSPAGTANYGYTF
TRBJ2-3	TRBD2	TRBV9	few	TGTGCCAGCAGCGTAGAATCTAGCGGTAGCACAGATACGCAGTATTTT	CASSVESSGSTDTQYF
TRBJ2-1	.	TRBV27	.	TGTGCCAGCAGTGGCTCCTACAATGAGCAGTTCTTC	CASSGSYNEQFF
TRBJ2-3	.	TRBV19	many	TGTGCCAGTAGTATAGACGAGCGGGCCCGATACGCGCAGTATTTT	CASSIDERARYAQYF
TRBJ1-5	.	TRBV6-2/TRBV6-3	few	TGTGCCAGCAGTTACTTGAGGGGGAGCAATCAGCCCCAGCATTTT	CASSYLRGSNQPQHF
TRBJ2-4	TRBD2	TRBV20-1	.	TGCAGTACATACAGGGCGGGAGGCAAAAACATTCAGTACTTC	CSTYRAGGKNIQYF
TRBJ2-3	TRBD2	TRBV19	many	TGTGCCCGCCTCCTACTAGCGGTACCTAGCACAGATACGCAGTATTTT	CARLLLAVPSTDTQYF
TRBJ2-3	.	TRBV29-1	many	TGCAGCGTTGATTTCAGGGGAATGACAGATACGCAGTATTTT	CSVDFRGMTDTQYF
TRBJ1-6	.	TRBV10-3	medium-sized	TGTGCCATCAGTGAGTCGATGAAAAATTCACCCCTCCACTTT	CAISESMKNSPLHF